This entry lists 32 T cell receptor beta chains sequenced from one sample in a study of CD8 T cells in ankylosing spondylitis (dated by TCRdb to about 2017). Libraries were constructed by 5' RACE. The data were produced on an Illumina HiSeq 2500. In-frame beta chains were kept once TCRdb had trimmed the public reads at Q25 with fastp and called clones with MiXCR. Under each unique CDR3 protein, matching rows form one entry showing the most common genes and DNA. Present in this sample are 200,000 or so distinct CDR3 sequences, roughly 26% of which were seen just once. Of the sample, 6.6% falls within the top ten clones. Specimen: blood, either unsorted or a sorted T cell fraction (not recorded which). The source is a male donor with ankylosing spondylitis or in good health (not recorded which).

The V gene is TRBV20-1, the J gene TRBJ2-5; a weak D match, TRBD2 (7 bases). V was shortened by 0 bases and J by 4 bases, with 18 bases between the two germline ends. Germline CDR1 reads DFQATT; CDR2 reads SNEGSKA (reference sequence). The CDR3 spans 16 residues. This chain's CDR3 is CSARDPRGADGETQYF. The CDR3 DNA is TGCAGTGCTAGAGACCCCCGGGGGGCTGATGGAGAGACCCAGTACTTC.

This clonotype showed up many times. In nucleotides, the CDR3 is TGTGCCAGCAGCCCCGGACTAGCGGGAGGAGGGCGTGAGCAGTTCTTC. Protein: CASSPGLAGGGREQFF. The chain joins TRBV13 to TRBJ2-1, with 14 bases matching TRBD2. The germline V gene has CDR1 PRHDT and CDR2 FYEKMQ (reference sequence). V shed 5 bases, J shed 9 bases, and the junction held 9 bases outside the gene matches. This CDR3 region has 16 residues.

The chain couples TRBV6-5 to TRBJ2-7; D perhaps matches TRBD1 (5 bases). Looked up from germline, CDR1 is MNHEY and CDR2 is SVGAGI. V was clipped by 4 bases and J by 3 bases, with 22 bases between them. The CDR3 is made up of 17 amino acids. The CDR3 DNA sequence: TGTGCCAGCAGTTCGCTGGGCCGGCGGACAAACATCTACGAGCAGTACTTC. The encoded protein is CASSSLGRRTNIYEQYF.

This clonotype was observed many times. The rearrangement links TRBV2 to TRBJ1-5, with D unclear. The germline gives CDR1 SNHLY, CDR2 FYNNEI. This CDR3 region has 15 residues. V was cut by 7 bases and J by 2 bases, with 15 bases left in between. Here the CDR3 DNA reads TGTGCCAGCAATACGGCAGCGCATGGCAATCAGCCCCAGCATTTT. Its protein product is CASNTAAHGNQPQHF.

The chain is built from TRBV20-1 and TRBJ2-7; TRBD2 aligns across 10 bases. The CDR3 consists of 16 residues. Per the germline V gene, CDR1 is DFQATT and CDR2 is SNEGSKA (reference sequence). J was trimmed by 3 bases and V by 5 bases; bases with no gene match: 13. The CDR3 nucleotides read TGCAGTGCTCCCACCCAACTAGCGGGAATGCACTACGAGCAGTACTTC. This encodes CSAPTQLAGMHYEQYF.

The rearrangement links TRBV27 to TRBJ2-7; 8 bases agree with TRBD2. CDR3 size: 14 residues. Losses at the gene ends were 3 bases for V and 5 bases for J; bases not matched to a gene: 6. The germline V gene encodes CDR1 MNHEY and CDR2 SMNVEV (reference sequence). The CDR3 is CASSFSGLVNEQYF. The CDR3 DNA reads as TGTGCCAGCAGTTTTTCGGGACTAGTCAACGAGCAGTACTTC.

The chain is built from TRBV12-3 or TRBV12-4 and TRBJ2-2, with D possibly matching TRBD2 (5 bases). V was trimmed by 7 bases and J by 4 bases, leaving 19 bases between them. This CDR3 region has 16 residues. Written as DNA, the CDR3 is TGTGCCAGCACTCCCGGGAAGCTTCTAACCACCGGGGAGCTGTTTTTT. Translated: CASTPGKLLTTGELFF.

This clonotype has a count of ten or more. The chain is built from TRBV5-1 and TRBJ2-2, with 8 bases matching TRBD1. Germline CDR1 reads SGHRS; CDR2 reads YFSETQ. The V and J ends lost 1 base and 6 bases, in that order; junction bases with no gene match: 5. This CDR3 has 15 amino acids. The CDR3 is CASSLLDRDAGELFF. CDR3 coding DNA: TGCGCCAGCAGCTTGTTGGACAGGGACGCCGGGGAGCTGTTTTTT.

This clonotype was observed many times. The V and J genes are TRBV2 and TRBJ2-1; the D is unclear. V lost 4 bases, J lost 5 bases, and 15 bases lay in between. The germline V gene has CDR1 SNHLY and CDR2 FYNNEI. The CDR3 sequence is 15 residues long. In DNA, the CDR3 is TGTGCCAGCAGTGGCGGTCGGCAGGCCAACAATGAGCAGTTCTTC. This translates into CASSGGRQANNEQFF.

This CDR3 is CATSEAGGTDTQYF. The CDR3 region has the DNA TGTGCCACCAGTGAGGCAGGGGGAACGGATACGCAGTATTTT. The chain has TRBV24-1 and TRBJ2-3, with 7 bases lining up with TRBD1. The junction had 6 bases not matched to a gene; V was cut back by 4 bases and J by 6 bases. This CDR3 has 14 residues. The germline CDR1 and CDR2 sequences are KGHDR and SFDVKD.

The rearrangement links TRBV9 to TRBJ2-3, with 9 nucleotides matching TRBD1. CDR1 is SGDLS and CDR2 is YYNGEE in the germline V gene. V trimming: 3 bases; J trimming: 6 bases; junction bases outside the gene matches: 8. The CDR3 is 15 residues long. The CDR3 here is CASSATGGISDTQYF. CDR3 DNA sequence: TGTGCCAGCAGCGCCACAGGGGGCATATCGGATACGCAGTATTTT.

This clonotype came up a few times. J is TRBJ2-1 and V is TRBV7-9; D possibly corresponds to TRBD2 (5 bases). Germline V gene data show CDR1 as SEHNR and CDR2 as FQNEAQ (reference sequence). Trimming removed 2 bases from V and 9 bases from J, with 11 bases in between. The length of the CDR3 is 13 residues. The CDR3 is CASSLSVSGEQFF. In DNA, the CDR3 is TGTGCCAGCAGCTTATCCGTGAGCGGTGAGCAGTTCTTC.

This clonotype was counted at least ten times. V and J are TRBV24-1 and TRBJ2-1; 15 bases map to TRBD2. CDR1 is KGHDR, CDR2 SFDVKD, per germline. The CDR3 is 17 amino acids. V shed 5 bases, J shed 8 bases, and the junction held 9 bases outside the gene matches. The CDR3 region is CATSGTGLAGGWDEQFF. The CDR3 DNA reads as TGTGCCACCAGTGGTACCGGACTAGCGGGAGGGTGGGATGAGCAGTTCTTC.

V usage is TRBV20-1 and J usage is TRBJ1-4, with TRBD1 as a possible D gene (6 bases). Trimming took 4 bases from V and 5 from J, leaving 20 bases between them. This CDR3 contains 16 residues. Germline V gene sequence: CDR1 DFQATT, CDR2 SNEGSKA (reference sequence). CDR3 nucleotide sequence: TGCAGTGCTACCCGATCGGGGGCCTCCTCAAATGAAAAACTGTTTTTT. It translates to CSATRSGASSNEKLFF.

This clonotype appeared many times. This chain joins TRBV12-3 or TRBV12-4 and TRBJ1-6; 8 bases are shared with TRBD1. The CDR3 runs 15 residues. The V gene end was trimmed by 5 bases and the J gene end by 7 bases; junction bases not matched to a gene: 7. This CDR3 is CASSAQDRVNSPLHF. The CDR3 DNA follows: TGTGCCAGCAGTGCCCAGGACAGGGTCAATTCACCCCTCCACTTT.

This sequence joins TRBV20-1 and TRBJ2-3; TRBD2 is a possible D gene (6 bases). Between the trimmed V and J ends, which lost 2 bases and 3 bases, there was a span of 9 bases. The CDR3 has 13 residues. Looked up from germline, CDR1 is DFQATT and CDR2 is SNEGSKA (reference sequence). CDR3 in DNA: TGCAGTGCTAGACCCCTAGCGACAGATACGCAGTATTTT. The encoded protein is CSARPLATDTQYF.

V and J are TRBV20-1 and TRBJ2-1; D call uncertain. The CDR3 runs to 16 residues. CDR1 is DFQATT, CDR2 SNEGSKA, per germline (reference sequence). V was pared by 5 bases and J by 4 bases, with 21 bases between. CDR3 in DNA: TGCAGTGCTCGACGACTCGAGGACCTTAGATACAATGAGCAGTTCTTC. This codes for CSARRLEDLRYNEQFF.

This clonotype occurred many times. In nucleotides, the CDR3 is TGTGCCAGCAGCTTAGCGGGGGGGGGCAATGAGCAGTTCTTC. This gives the protein CASSLAGGGNEQFF. The rearrangement uses TRBV7-9 and TRBJ2-1; 7 bases are a match to TRBD2. This CDR3 region has 14 residues. V shed 0 bases, J shed 6 bases, and the junction held 2 bases outside the gene matches. The germline V gene has CDR1 SEHNR and CDR2 FQNEAQ (reference sequence).

This clonotype was seen once. A much larger clone differs from this one at a single base, so this may be a read error. CDR3 sequence reads: CASSVNRGGGTQYF. The CDR3 DNA reads TGTGCCAGCAGTGTCAACAGGGGAGGGGGGACCCAGTACTTC. The V and J genes are TRBV27 and TRBJ2-5; perhaps D is TRBD1 or TRBD2 (7 bases each). There are 14 residues in the CDR3. V lost 5 bases, J lost 7 bases, and 17 bases lay in between. Looked up from germline, CDR1 is MNHEY and CDR2 is SMNVEV (reference sequence).

This clonotype was found many times. The chain is built from TRBV6-1 and TRBJ1-5; 9 bases agree with TRBD1. V lost 3 bases, J lost 0 bases, and 12 bases stayed unmatched. Germline values: CDR1 MNHNS, CDR2 SASEGT. This CDR3 contains 19 residues. The CDR3 DNA is TGTGCCAGCAGTGAGGGTTGGACAGGGGCCTCCTTTAGCAATCAGCCCCAGCATTTT. Translating it yields CASSEGWTGASFSNQPQHF.

This clonotype showed up many times. CDR3 protein: CASSYTDGTDTQYF. The CDR3, as DNA: TGCGCCAGCAGCTACACGGACGGCACAGATACGCAGTATTTT. The V call is TRBV5-1, the J call TRBJ2-3; D unclear. V was trimmed by 3 bases and J by 1 base, leaving 9 bases between them. The CDR3 totals 14 residues. CDR1 is SGHRS, CDR2 YFSETQ, per germline.

In this sample, this clonotype turned up many times. The rearrangement uses TRBV18 and TRBJ2-7, with TRBD1 identical over 7 bases. CDR3 length equals 12 residues. J was trimmed by 12 bases and V by 4 bases; bases with no gene match: 9. Germline V gene data show CDR1 as KGHSH and CDR2 as LQKENI. CDR3 coding DNA: TGTGCCAGCTCACGGCCACAGGGGCCGGCGTACTTC. It specifies CASSRPQGPAYF.

In this sample, this clonotype turned up many times. This sequence joins TRBV6-4 and TRBJ2-2, with D perhaps TRBD1 (5 bases). This CDR3 has 14 amino acids. Trimming removed 7 bases from V and 7 bases from J, with 16 bases in between. Germline CDR1 MRHNA, CDR2 SNTAGT. CDR3 amino acids: CASKPQGHVGELFF. The CDR3 DNA sequence: TGTGCCAGCAAGCCCCAAGGACACGTCGGGGAGCTGTTTTTT.

The chain recombines TRBV20-1 with TRBJ2-3, with TRBD2 identical over 8 bases. The CDR3 runs 15 residues. V dropped 6 bases and J dropped 0; count of bases not matched to a gene: 8. Germline CDR1 and CDR2: DFQATT and SNEGSKA (reference sequence). The CDR3 DNA is TGCAGTGCGAGACTAGCGCGGACTAGCACAGATACGCAGTATTTT. It encodes CSARLARTSTDTQYF.

This clonotype was recorded at least ten times. The chain uses TRBV6-5 and TRBJ1-1; no reliable D call. Germline CDR1 is MNHEY and CDR2 is SVGAGI. V lost 2 bases, J lost 0 bases, and 7 bases lay in between. The CDR3 runs 14 residues. CDR3 sequence (DNA): TGTGCCAGCAGTTACAGCCGAATGAACACTGAAGCTTTCTTT. It yields the protein CASSYSRMNTEAFF.

The chain recombines TRBV12-3 or TRBV12-4 with TRBJ1-1; no reliable D call. V dropped 1 base and J dropped 6 bases, with 9 bases sitting between them. There are 13 residues in the CDR3. CDR3 coding DNA: TGTGCCAGCAGTTTAGATTACTTATCTGAAGCTTTCTTT. Amino acid sequence: CASSLDYLSEAFF.

This clonotype was found a few times. The chain uses TRBV29-1 and TRBJ2-5, with a weak D call TRBD1 (6 bases). Per the germline V gene, CDR1 is SQVTM and CDR2 is ANQGSEA. CDR3 length equals 17 residues. The V end was cut by 3 bases, the J end by 4 bases, with 24 bases between. The chain's CDR3 is CSVDSPFSTGFPETQYF. Written as DNA, the CDR3 is TGCAGCGTTGACTCCCCCTTCTCAACAGGGTTCCCAGAGACCCAGTACTTC.

This clonotype has only a few counts. The V call is TRBV19, the J call TRBJ2-7, with D unresolved. Germline CDR1 and CDR2: LNHDA and SQIVND (reference sequence). The germline V and J ends were trimmed by 4 bases and 5 bases, with 15 bases remaining between them. CDR3 length: 14 amino acids. CDR3 residues: CASSTPDRTHEQYF. The CDR3 DNA follows: TGTGCCAGTAGTACCCCGGACCGTACCCACGAGCAGTACTTC.

The V call is TRBV20-1, the J call TRBJ2-5; the D is unclear. V lost 2 bases and J lost 5, with 12 bases in between. CDR3 length: 13 amino acids. The germline V gene encodes CDR1 DFQATT and CDR2 SNEGSKA (reference sequence). In DNA form, the CDR3 reads TGCAGTGCTAGATCCAACAAGAAGGAGACCCAGTACTTC. Translating it yields CSARSNKKETQYF.

This chain joins TRBV4-3 and TRBJ2-1; D is unresolved. CDR1 is LGHNA and CDR2 is YSLEER in the germline V gene. CDR3 size: 14 residues. Deletions cut 1 base from V and 4 bases from J, with 8 bases between. Written as DNA, the CDR3 is TGCGCCAGCAGCCAAGCCTTACTGTACAATGAGCAGTTCTTC. Translated: CASSQALLYNEQFF.

The sample holds many counts of this clonotype. The CDR3 protein is CASSEKGPGFSYEQYF. The CDR3 DNA sequence: TGTGCCAGCAGCGAAAAAGGGCCAGGTTTCTCCTACGAGCAGTACTTC. This sequence joins TRBV6-1 and TRBJ2-7; D is unresolved. V lost 6 bases and J 0 bases, leaving 18 bases between the germline ends. The CDR3 consists of 16 residues. Germline V gene sequence: CDR1 MNHNS, CDR2 SASEGT.

The V and J genes are TRBV5-5 and TRBJ1-5; possibly TRBD1 for D (6 bases). V was shortened by 4 bases and J by 3 bases, with 11 bases between the two germline ends. This CDR3 spans 14 amino acids. The V gene's germline CDR1 is SGHKS and CDR2 YYEKEE (reference sequence). The CDR3, as DNA: TGTGCCAGCAGCCTGGGACAAGACAATCAGCCCCAGCATTTT. This sequence encodes CASSLGQDNQPQHF.